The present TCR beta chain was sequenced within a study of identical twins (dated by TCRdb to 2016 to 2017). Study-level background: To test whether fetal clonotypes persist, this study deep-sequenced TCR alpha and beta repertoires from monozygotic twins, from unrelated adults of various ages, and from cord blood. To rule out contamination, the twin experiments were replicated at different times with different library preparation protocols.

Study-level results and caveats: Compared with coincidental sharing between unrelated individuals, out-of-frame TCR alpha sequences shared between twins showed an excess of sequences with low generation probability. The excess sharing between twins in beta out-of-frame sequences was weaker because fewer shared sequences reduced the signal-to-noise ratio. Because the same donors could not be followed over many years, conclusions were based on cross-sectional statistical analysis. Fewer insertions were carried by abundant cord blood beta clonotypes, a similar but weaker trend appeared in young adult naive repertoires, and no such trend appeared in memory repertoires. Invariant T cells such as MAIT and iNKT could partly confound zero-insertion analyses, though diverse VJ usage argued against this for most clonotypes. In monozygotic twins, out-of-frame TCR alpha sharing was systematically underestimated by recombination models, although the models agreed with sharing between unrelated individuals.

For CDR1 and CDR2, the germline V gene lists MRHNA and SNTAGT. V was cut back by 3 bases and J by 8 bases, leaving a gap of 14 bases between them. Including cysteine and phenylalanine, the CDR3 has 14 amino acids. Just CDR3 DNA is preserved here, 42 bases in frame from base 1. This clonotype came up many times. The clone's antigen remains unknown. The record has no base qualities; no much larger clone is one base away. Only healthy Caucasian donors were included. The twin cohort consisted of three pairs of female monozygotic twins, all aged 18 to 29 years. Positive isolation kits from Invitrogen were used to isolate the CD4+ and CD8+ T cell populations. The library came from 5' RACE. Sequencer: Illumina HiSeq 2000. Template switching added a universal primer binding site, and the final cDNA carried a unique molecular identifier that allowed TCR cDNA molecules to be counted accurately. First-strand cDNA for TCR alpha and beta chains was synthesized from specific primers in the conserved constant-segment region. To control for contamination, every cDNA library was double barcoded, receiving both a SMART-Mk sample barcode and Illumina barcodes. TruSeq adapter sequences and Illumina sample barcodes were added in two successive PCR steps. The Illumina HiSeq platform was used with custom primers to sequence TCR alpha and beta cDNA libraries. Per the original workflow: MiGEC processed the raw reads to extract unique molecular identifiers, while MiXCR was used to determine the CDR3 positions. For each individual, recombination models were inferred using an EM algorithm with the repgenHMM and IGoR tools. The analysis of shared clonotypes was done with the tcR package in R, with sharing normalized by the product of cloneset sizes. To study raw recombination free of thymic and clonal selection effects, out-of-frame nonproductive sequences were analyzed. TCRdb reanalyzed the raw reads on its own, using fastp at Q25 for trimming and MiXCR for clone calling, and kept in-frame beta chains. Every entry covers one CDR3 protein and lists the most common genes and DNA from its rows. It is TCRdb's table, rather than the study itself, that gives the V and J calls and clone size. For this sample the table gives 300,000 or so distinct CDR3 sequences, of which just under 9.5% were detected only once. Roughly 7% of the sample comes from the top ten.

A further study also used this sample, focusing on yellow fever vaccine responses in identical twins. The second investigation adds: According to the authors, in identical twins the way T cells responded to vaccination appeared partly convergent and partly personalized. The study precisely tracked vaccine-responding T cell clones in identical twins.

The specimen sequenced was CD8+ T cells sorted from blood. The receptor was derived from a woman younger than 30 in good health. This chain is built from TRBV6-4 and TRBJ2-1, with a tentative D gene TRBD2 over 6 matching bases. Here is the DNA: TGTGCCAGCAGTGAGGACGCCGGGGAGGATGAGCAGTTCTTC. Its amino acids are CASSEDAGEDEQFF.